The rows below give T cell receptor beta chains drawn from one sample of a study of OX40 agonist ivuxolimab in advanced cancers. Repertoires were generated with immunoSEQ multiplex PCR, while TCRdb's copy carries only in-frame clones and drops some. The table records roughly 80,000 clones, about 92% of them present only once. Sequencing was performed on CD4+ or CD8+ T cells sorted from blood, taken in a trial of the OX40 agonist ivuxolimab. The receptors here all came from an adult with an advanced solid tumor such as melanoma, head and neck, liver or kidney cancer. Each CDR3 is given with its conserved first and last residue. Each record gives: J gene, clone size, V gene, D gene, CDR3 DNA, CDR3 protein. D genes are given only for firm matches. The size field is filled for only some rows; it gives once, few, many or a size class.

>TRBJ2-7|NA|TRBV18|NA
TGTGCCAGCTCACGGGCCTTAGGGGGGAGCTCCTACGAGCAGTACTTC
CASSRALGGSSYEQYF
>TRBJ1-1|NA|TRBV19|TRBD1
TGTGCCAGTAGTAAGGTAGTTGGGGGGACAGGTGCGAACACTGAAGCTTTCTTT
CASSKVVGGTGANTEAFF
>TRBJ2-1|once|TRBV5-4|TRBD1
TGTGCCAGCAGCTACGACAGGGGCTCCTACAATGAGCAGTTCTTC
CASSYDRGSYNEQFF
>TRBJ2-3|NA|TRBV5-6|TRBD2
TGTGCCAGCAGCCGACTAGCGGGCAGCACAGATACGCAGTATTTT
CASSRLAGSTDTQYF
>TRBJ2-7|NA|TRBV5-4|TRBD1
TGTGCCAGCAGCGTCGGACAGGGTTCTTTCTACGAGCAGTACTTC
CASSVGQGSFYEQYF
>TRBJ2-7|NA|TRBV5-1|TRBD2
TGCGCCAGCGGACTAGCGGGGGACTACGAGCAGTACTTC
CASGLAGDYEQYF
>TRBJ2-7|NA|TRBV10-3|NA
TGTGCCATCAGTGAGCTACAGGGAGCCTACGAGCAGTACTTC
CAISELQGAYEQYF
>TRBJ1-2|NA|TRBV19|NA
TGTGCCAGTAGTATAAACGCCTTGAGCCACTACACCTTC
CASSINALSHYTF
>TRBJ2-5|NA|TRBV7-2|NA
TGTGCCAGCAGCTTATCTTCCTTGGGGGAGACCCAGTACTTC
CASSLSSLGETQYF
>TRBJ2-1|NA|TRBV5-4|NA
TGTGCCAGCAGCCTAAGGGACCGGAGCTCCTACAATGAGCAGTTCTTC
CASSLRDRSSYNEQFF
>TRBJ1-4|NA|TRBV29-1|NA
TGCAGCGTTGGGACATCAACTAATGAAAAACTGTTTTTT
CSVGTSTNEKLFF
>TRBJ2-7|NA|TRBV30|NA
TGTGCCTGGTCATTTGGGTTTGAGGTGCAGTACTTC
CAWSFGFEVQYF
>TRBJ1-5|NA|TRBV6-1|NA
TGTGCCAGCAGACCCCGGGCCCTTAGCAATCAGCCCCAGCATTTT
CASRPRALSNQPQHF